Below, 2 T cell receptor beta chains from the same sample are listed, as sequenced in a study of cytomegalovirus exposure and HLA in healthy donors. PCR involved 60 Vbeta and 13 Jbeta primers. Assay used: immunoSEQ multiplex PCR; TCRdb lists only in-frame clones, some missing. This sample has tens of thousands of clones, with less than 85% found just once. The sample consisted of PBMCs. The receptors here all came from a man aged 60 to 75 in good health and CMV-seronegative.

The V gene is TRBV20-1, the J gene TRBJ1-1; TRBD1 is a possible D gene (5 bases). CDR1 is DFQATT and CDR2 is SNEGSKA in the germline V gene (reference sequence). Trimming left V 6 bases short and J 5 bases short, with 10 bases between. There are 11 residues in the CDR3. CDR3 DNA sequence: TGCAGTGCAAGGGAGGGGACTGAAGCTTTCTTT. It yields the protein CSAREGTEAFF.

The chain is built from TRBV11-1 and TRBJ2-5; 15 nucleotides agree with TRBD2. V lost 5 bases, J lost 5 bases, and 9 bases stayed unmatched. Germline CDR1 SGHAT, CDR2 FQDESV (reference sequence). The length of the CDR3 is 17 residues. The CDR3 loop reads CASSVGLAGGGRETQYF. The DNA for the CDR3 is TGTGCCAGCAGCGTCGGACTAGCGGGGGGGGGTAGGGAGACCCAGTACTTC.